The source of this TCR beta chain is a study of cytomegalovirus exposure and HLA in healthy donors (dated by TCRdb to the late 2010s). Looking at the study overall: According to an earlier analysis of 587 of the donors, roughly 180 million T cells yielded approximately 120 million unique TCR beta sequences and less than 300 Gb of sequence data. A separate validation cohort of roughly 130 different subjects was used in addition to the approximately 670-subject first cohort. Typing coverage varied by locus: about 629-640 donors for A, B, C, DRB1 and DQB1; approximately 500 for DQA1; around 610 for DPA1; 450 to 480 for DPB1. To predict cytomegalovirus infection status, the study combined high-throughput TCR immunosequencing, statistical association of individual TCRs with disease status, and machine learning. A later analysis re-analyzed previously published TCR beta repertoires from roughly 690 donors and added high-resolution HLA genotyping to study TCR occurrence patterns. To decide whether each TCR beta V gene segment behaved as functional or pseudogenic, an earlier analysis of 587 of the donors relied on high-throughput TCR beta sequencing. Every discovery cohort repertoire had been produced on one sequencing platform. Donor age, sex, ethnicity and CMV serostatus were collected together with the repertoire data. Among about 400 genotyped donors of the cohort, an average of approximately 240,000 unique TCR beta nucleotide sequences was sequenced per donor, of which approximately 18% were non-productive. Among the roughly 430 genotyped donors, around 79% belonged to the genetic ancestry cluster associated with self-reported Caucasian donors. In the later analysis, no new phenotypic data were used to find candidate immune exposures; instead, reliance was placed on TCR beta sequences and their occurrence across donors. An early release that covered 500 to 800 HLA-typed donors contained about 300 gigabases of sequencing data and approximately 85 million unique TCR sequences. Five DR-DQ haplotypes were treated as single units for association and clustering because of strong linkage in the cohort. The study aimed to test whether signatures of past pathogen exposure could be identified by cataloging public T cell receptors. Using immunosequencing, the study profiled T cell repertoires from 500 to 800 subjects and related those repertoires to cytomegalovirus serostatus. Genome-wide SNP genotypes for about 65% of the roughly 700 donors were used in a later genetic analysis, which treated that subset as a discovery cohort. HLA typing included class I and class II loci at four-digit resolution. Findings and caveats that apply to the study as a whole: In an earlier analysis of some 540 of the donors, most TCR beta V segments appeared in productive rearrangements about 90% or about 30% of the time, broadly matching IMGT annotations. The earlier analysis of 450 to 700 of the donors excluded some 15 rarely observed V segments, including chromosome 9 orphons, because counts were too low. In a later analysis, TCR association rates were found to vary across HLA loci, with the most associated TCRs seen for DRB1 alleles and the fewest for HLA-C alleles. While some public TCRs were present in many individuals, most TCR sequences turned up only very rarely across donors. When HLA alleles, especially DR and DQ, strongly co-occurred, attributing TCR associations to individual alleles was difficult. A cluster of highly shared sequence variants was judged likely to represent a technical artifact of the sequencing pipeline. The authors suggested that the approach could potentially be extended to other disease states and immunological phenotypes. The study listed 150 to 200 TCR beta chains as associated with cytomegalovirus. Presence/absence analyses assumed roughly uniform sequencing depth across donors, an assumption that may not hold. Correlated functional status among segregating V segments might reflect linkage disequilibrium, but an unknown experimental factor could not be ruled out. In both the original and validation cohorts, the classifier was reported to diagnose cytomegalovirus status with high specificity and sensitivity. According to a later analysis, parvovirus B19, influenza, CMV and Epstein-Barr virus appeared linked to several top co-occurrence clusters. A further reported finding was that TCR beta sequences accurately predicted the HLA-A and HLA-B alleles for most subjects in the first cohort. Some IMGT-functional V segments, including TRBV6-2 and TRBV6-3, could not be distinguished by the 87-base-pair reads and were therefore excluded. Specific HLA alleles were associated with 15,000 to 20,000 TCR beta sequences at a false discovery rate of 0.05 in a later analysis. According to a later analysis, most CMV-associated TCR beta chains appeared to be HLA-restricted, and the HLA associations seemed to be driven largely by CMV exposure. In a later genetic analysis, fewer N-insertions in productive TCRs were reported among donors in an Asian-associated ancestry cluster than the roughly 640-donor mean. In a later analysis, HLA-associated TCR beta chains were found to be more clonally expanded and to have lower generation probabilities than equally common non-associated chains. A few of the identified cytomegalovirus-associated TCR beta chains were confirmed in vitro to be specific for cytomegalovirus antigens. In a later genetic analysis, a missense DCLRE1C variant was associated with V-gene and J-gene trimming of TCR beta chains, and the association was replicated in an independent cohort. Because HLA typing was missing for some donors at each locus, association tests included only the typed subset. Only TCR beta chains were sequenced in this cohort, and the absence of alpha or paired-chain data limited detectable features. The only immune exposure information available for the cohort was CMV serostatus.

Concerning this clone: Its binding antigen is unknown. Base qualities are missing; no much larger clone stands one base away.

The cohort consisted of hundreds of healthy bone marrow donors. All cohort members were sampled while nominally healthy, although unrecorded immune exposures were likely present. The donor tested CMV seropositive and was one of the 289 seropositive cohort members. Every donor gave a peripheral blood sample, and the peripheral blood mononuclear cells from that sample were used for TCR beta sequencing. Genomic DNA extraction from the blood cell samples was performed with the Qiagen DNeasy Blood Extraction Kit. The library was obtained by the immunoSEQ multiplex PCR assay. For the multiplex PCR, a mixture combining 60 forward primers for TCR Vbeta segments and 13 reverse primers for TCR Jbeta segments was used. Amplification of the CDR3 region of rearranged TCR beta genes was performed with a multiplex PCR assay on genomic DNA. The amplified TCR beta libraries were sequenced on the Illumina HiSeq System as 87-base-pair reads. On the authors' methods: A later analysis counted about 82 million unique TCR beta chains across the 666 repertoires, and some 11 million of these chains were shared by at least two donors. Raw reads were error-corrected and collapsed into unique sequences with a nearest-neighbor algorithm that merged closely related sequences to remove PCR and sequencing errors. Alignment of CDR3 sequences to IMGT reference sequences was used to assign V, D and J gene segments. For a sequence to be retained, at least a six-nucleotide match to both a V gene segment and a J gene segment was required. A rearrangement counted as productive if the CDR3 had no stop codons and remained in frame with V and J, and every other rearrangement counted as non-productive. Following IMGT convention, CDR3 was defined as the stretch from the second conserved V-encoded cysteine to the conserved J-encoded phenylalanine. In an earlier analysis of just under 600 of the donors, sequences lacking an unambiguous match to a single V gene segment were excluded. An earlier analysis of several hundred of the donors classified V segments as functional when productive rearrangements were above 56.7% and as segregating when the standard deviation between donors was above 5%. A statistical classification framework was built for diagnosing cytomegalovirus status from the catalog of TCR beta chain sequences. V and J gene assignment, in a later analysis, came from comparing TCR nucleotide sequences with IMGT/GENE-DB human TR gene sequences. A later analysis assigned CDR3 sequences and most-parsimonious VDJ recombination scenarios with the TCRdist pipeline. In a later analysis, each TCR beta chain was defined by its CDR3 amino acid sequence together with its V-gene family, and reads lacking a unique V-gene family were excluded. A later analysis removed roughly 590 highly shared, low-generation-probability nucleotide sequences to deal with suspected cross-contamination and a sequencing artifact. In a later analysis, a clonal expansion index for each public chain was calculated from normalized within-repertoire ranks of inferred template counts. Generation probabilities in a later analysis came from a VDJ recombination model fitted to out-of-frame rearrangements, and those results were checked against IGoR. Hypergeometric tests were used in a later analysis to score TCR-TCR, TCR-HLA and TCR-CMV co-occurrence, with a repertoire-size bias correction applied to the TCR pairs. To estimate false discovery rates, a later analysis permuted the HLA or CMV assignments 20 times. In a later analysis, co-occurring TCRs were grouped with DBSCAN, and TCRdist sequence similarity was added when clustering was performed within HLA-allele-positive subsets. Co-occurrence clustering excluded repertoires with fewer than 30,000 or more than 120,000 public chains, plus five with anomalous nucleotide sharing. TCRdb retrieved this table from immuneACCESS and kept in-frame rearrangements only. Not all clones are present; in checked studies, unresolved V genes account for under half, and no reason is known for the remainder. Clonal size and the V and J genes are those of that table, whereas D and trimming came from the DNA. For this sample the table gives 150,000 to 200,000 clones, of which 60% to 80% were detected only once. The top ten constitute about 10% of the sample.

V is cut back by 4 bases and J by 9 bases, with 15 bases in the junction unmatched. The CDR3 measures 16 amino acids from cysteine to phenylalanine. CDR3 DNA only is kept here, 48 bases in frame from base 1. CDR1 and CDR2, per the germline V gene, are SQVTM and ANQGSEA. Specimen: PBMCs. The source of this sequence is a young man in good health and CMV-seropositive. Rearrangement joined TRBV29-1 to TRBJ2-1, with TRBD2 identical over 10 junction bases. The CDR3 here reads CSVAPPSGSVLGEQFF. The nucleotides read TGCAGCGTTGCCCCACCTAGCGGGAGTGTACTAGGTGAGCAGTTCTTC.